Described below is a single T cell receptor beta chain sequence and its context. This sample was taken from a study of PD-L1 blockade in urothelial cancer. Study-level information: From 0 to 3 prior chemotherapy regimens had been given to the patients. Median T cell yield from blood was fewer than 150,000.

As for time point: peripheral blood 6 weeks after treatment start. Patients suffered from locally advanced or metastatic urothelial carcinoma. Sampling of each patient yielded between 1 and 8 specimens, collected pretreatment and on-treatment. The method was immunoSEQ multiplex PCR; TCRdb's version includes in-frame clones alone and lacks a portion of them. The table lists roughly 29,000 clones, around 80% of them singletons, with 3% in the top ten. The CDR3 sequence is 18 residues long. V was trimmed by 5 bases and J by 0 bases, leaving 20 bases between them. Germline V gene data show CDR1 as LNHDA and CDR2 as SQIVND (reference sequence).

The receptor comes from a man aged 70 or older with urothelial cancer. The sample consisted of PBMCs, taken around atezolizumab (anti-PD-L1) treatment. The chain links TRBV19 to TRBJ2-1; D is perhaps TRBD2 (6 bases). The CDR3 sequence: CASSRDDSGLISYNEQFF. The CDR3 DNA reads TGTGCCAGTAGTCGGGACGATAGCGGTTTGATCTCCTACAATGAGCAGTTCTTC.